This TCR beta chain emerged from a study of T cells in Graves' hyperthyroidism and ophthalmopathy. About the research overall: Blood from the periphery was taken at initial diagnosis, before any treatment. Overall study findings and caveats: Researchers found most expanded thyroid clonotypes above 0.001 in blood as well.

This clonotype has just a few counts. The antigen remains unidentified. PBMCs were derived from 10 ml fresh peripheral blood. TCR beta CDR3 regions were amplified from RNA. HTBI primers were the set used in a first-round RT-PCR of the TCR CDR3. TCRdb called the multiplex PCR reads again in MiXCR, with one record for every CDR3 protein. The table has about 640,000 distinct CDR3 sequences, less than 25% seen once. The V gene's germline CDR1 is DFQATT and CDR2 SNEGSKA (reference sequence). This CDR3 is 16 amino acids long. Unmatched junction bases numbered 12, after V lost 6 bases and J lost 4 bases. Material for sequencing was blood. The chain couples TRBV20-1 to TRBJ2-1; 10 nucleotides line up with TRBD2. This receptor was taken from a man aged 25 to 40 with Graves' ophthalmopathy. CDR3 coding DNA: TGCAGTGCCGAGGGATTGCCTAGCGGGGGTTACAATGAGCAGTTCTTC. It codes for CSAEGLPSGGYNEQFF.